A single sample gave rise to the 21 T cell receptor beta chains below, sequenced in a study of blood T cell repertoires in COVID-19. Sequencing was performed with immunoSEQ multiplex PCR; in TCRdb, only in-frame clones are kept and a portion is missing. This table holds some 80,000 clones, about 88% found once. What was sequenced was peripheral blood. Receptors originate from a man between 60 and 75 years old with COVID-19, enrolled during active disease.

The chain recombines TRBV7-3 with TRBJ2-1; 14 nucleotides line up with TRBD2. This CDR3 contains 16 residues. J lost 15 bases, V lost 4 bases, and 14 bases had no gene match. Germline V gene sequence: CDR1 SGHTA, CDR2 FQGTGA. The CDR3 bases are TGTGCCAGCAGCTCTGAATCCGGACTAGCGGGGGGTTCTCGGTTCTTC. It codes for CASSSESGLAGGSRFF.

The V call is TRBV28, the J call TRBJ2-7; 9 positions agree with TRBD2. Trimming cost V 5 bases and J 3 bases; bases outside gene matches: 5. CDR1 MDHEN and CDR2 SYDVKM come from the germline V gene. The CDR3 is 14 amino acids. The CDR3 nucleotides read TGTGCCAGCAGTCGCGGGGGGGAGAACTACGAGCAGTACTTC. Its translation is CASSRGGENYEQYF.

The chain couples TRBV19 to TRBJ2-1; a weak D match, TRBD2 (6 bases). Between the trimmed V and J ends, which lost 4 bases and 4 bases, there was a span of 17 bases. The CDR3 has 16 amino acids. Germline loops: CDR1 LNHDA, CDR2 SQIVND (reference sequence). CDR3 protein: CASSTEWGDGYNEQFF. CDR3 nucleotides: TGTGCCAGTAGTACAGAGTGGGGGGATGGGTACAATGAGCAGTTCTTC.

This clone was observed once. In nucleotides, the CDR3 is TGTGCCAGCAGTTTGACAGGTGGGAATGATTCACCCCTCCACTTT. Protein: CASSLTGGNDSPLHF. The chain employs TRBV28 and TRBJ1-6; a weak D match, TRBD1 (6 bases). This CDR3 is 15 amino acids long. Trimming stripped 3 bases from V and 8 bases from J, with 14 bases between. Germline V lookup: CDR1 MDHEN, CDR2 SYDVKM.

The chain joins TRBV25-1 to TRBJ2-1; TRBD1 matches at 7 bases. Trimming at V came to 9 bases and at J to 3 bases, leaving 2 bases not matched to a gene. Germline V gene sequence: CDR1 MGHDK, CDR2 SYGVNS. The CDR3 sequence is 12 residues long. CDR3 in amino acids: CASGDSYNEQFF. CDR3 coding DNA: TGTGCCAGTGGGGACAGCTACAATGAGCAGTTCTTC.

The chain is built from TRBV5-1 and TRBJ2-7, with 7 bases that match TRBD2. The CDR3 totals 16 residues. Trimming took 0 bases from V and 3 from J; bases not matched to a gene: 9. CDR1 and CDR2 from the germline V gene are SGHRS and YFSETQ. The CDR3 here is CASSLASSGANYEQYF. The CDR3, as DNA: TGCGCCAGCAGCTTGGCATCAAGCGGGGCGAACTACGAGCAGTACTTC.

The chain employs TRBV9 and TRBJ1-5; TRBD1 might be the D (6 bases). V lost 3 bases to trimming and J lost 5 bases, with 12 bases between them. The CDR3 has 14 residues. In germline, CDR1 is SGDLS, CDR2 YYNGEE. CDR3 nucleotides: TGTGCCAGCAGCGGAAATTCAGGGGATCAGCCCCAGCATTTT. Translation: CASSGNSGDQPQHF. Variable domain in full (rest from reference TRBV9 and TRBJ1-5): DSGVTQTPKHLITATGQRVTLRCSPRSGDLSVYWYQQSLDQGLQFLIQYYNGEERAKGNILERFSAQQFPDLHSELNLSSLELGDSALYFCASSGNSGDQPQHFGDGTRLSIL.

The chain is built from TRBV25-1 and TRBJ2-2; the match to TRBD2 covers 10 bases. CDR3 length: 16 residues. CDR1 and CDR2 from the germline V gene are MGHDK and SYGVNS. V lost 5 bases, J lost 4 bases, and 7 bases stayed unmatched. CDR3 bases: TGTGCCAGCAGTCGGCTAGCGGGAGCGGGCACCGGGGAGCTGTTTTTT. Translation: CASSRLAGAGTGELFF.

This clone was picked up one time. The chain recombines TRBV11-2 with TRBJ2-3, with a tentative D call TRBD2 (5 bases). The CDR3 runs to 14 residues. Germline CDR1 SGHAT, CDR2 FQNNGV. V was shortened by 3 bases and J by 7 bases, with 14 bases between the two germline ends. The CDR3 DNA sequence: TGTGCCAGCAGCTTTGGCGAGGGTAGTAATACGCAGTATTTT. It codes for CASSFGEGSNTQYF.

The chain uses TRBV23-1 and TRBJ2-1; 7 bases align to TRBD1. TRBV23-1 is an open reading frame, and its role is uncertain. The CDR3 extends over 14 amino acids. V dropped 1 base and J dropped 9; count of bases not matched to a gene: 6. CDR3 region: CASSQLTGEIEQFF. CDR3 DNA: TGCGCCAGCAGTCAATTAACAGGGGAAATTGAGCAGTTCTTC.

This sequence joins TRBV24-1 and TRBJ2-1; D not resolved. The CDR3 loop spans 13 amino acids. V was trimmed by 0 bases and J by 10 bases, leaving 9 bases between them. Germline V gene data show CDR1 as KGHDR and CDR2 as SFDVKD. The CDR3 loop reads CATSDLELTEQFF. The CDR3 bases are TGTGCCACCAGTGATTTGGAACTAACCGAGCAGTTCTTC.

The chain carries TRBV19 and TRBJ2-1; perhaps TRBD2 as D (6 bases). The CDR3 is 14 amino acids. CDR1 and CDR2 from the germline V gene are LNHDA and SQIVND (reference sequence). V lost 3 bases to trimming and J lost 7 bases, with 13 bases between them. The CDR3 here is CASSIGGFANEQFF. CDR3 nucleotides: TGTGCCAGTAGTATCGGGGGATTCGCGAATGAGCAGTTCTTC.

The J gene is TRBJ2-7, the V gene TRBV7-2; perhaps TRBD2 as D (6 bases). Germline assignment: CDR1 SGHTA and CDR2 FQGNSA. Trimming removed 2 bases from V and 9 bases from J, with 14 bases in between. CDR3 length equals 13 residues. CDR3 DNA: TGTGCCAGCAGCTTATTCTTATACGGGGGGCAGTACTTC. This encodes CASSLFLYGGQYF.

The V and J genes are TRBV10-3 and TRBJ2-3; maybe TRBD2 (5 bases). Germline V gene data show CDR1 as ENHRY and CDR2 as SYGVKD. Trimming left V 0 bases short and J 1 base short, with 11 bases between. The CDR3 extends over 16 amino acids. The CDR3: CAISESAVGGTDTQYF. In DNA, the CDR3 is TGTGCCATCAGTGAGTCGGCGGTCGGGGGCACAGATACGCAGTATTTT.

This chain connects TRBV2 to TRBJ2-7; 9 bases map to TRBD1. V dropped 6 bases and J dropped 4; count of bases not matched to a gene: 4. Germline CDR1 is SNHLY and CDR2 is FYNNEI. The length of the CDR3 is 13 residues. The CDR3 DNA is TGTGCCAGCAGCGGGACAGGGTGGTACGAGCAGTACTTC. Residues: CASSGTGWYEQYF.

The V and J genes are TRBV10-1 and TRBJ1-2, with D unclear. Per the germline V gene, CDR1 is WNHNN and CDR2 is SYGVQD (reference sequence). The V end was cut by 2 bases, the J end by 4 bases, with 8 bases between. The CDR3 totals 13 residues. The CDR3 coding sequence is TGCGCCAGCAGTGAGCAAAAATTCTATGGCTACACCTTC. It specifies CASSEQKFYGYTF.

V and J are TRBV6-5 and TRBJ2-1; 8 bases align to TRBD1. Trimming cost V 6 bases and J 2 bases; bases outside gene matches: 6. This CDR3 has 15 residues. CDR1 MNHEY and CDR2 SVGAGI come from the germline V gene. CDR3 sequence: CASSLRGLTYNEQFF. In nucleotides, the CDR3 is TGTGCCAGCAGCCTCAGGGGGCTTACCTACAATGAGCAGTTCTTC.

The chain has TRBV5-6 and TRBJ2-7; 7 bases match TRBD1. The CDR3 consists of 14 residues. The germline CDR1 and CDR2 sequences are SGHDT and YYEEEE. Germline trimming cut 2 bases from V and 0 bases from J; bases unmatched to any gene: 2. CDR3 in amino acids: CASSLQGTSYEQYF. CDR3 DNA sequence: TGTGCCAGCAGCTTACAGGGGACCTCCTACGAGCAGTACTTC.

V and J are TRBV3-1 (or the pseudogene TRBV3-2) and TRBJ2-3; no reliable D call. V shed 0 bases and J shed 1 base, with 5 bases lying between them. This CDR3 spans 14 amino acids. Per germline, CDR1 LGHDT and CDR2 YNNKEL (reference sequence). CDR3 coding DNA: TGTGCCAGCAGCCAAGATCTACGCACAGATACGCAGTATTTT. This gives the protein CASSQDLRTDTQYF.

The rearrangement uses TRBV7-7 and TRBJ1-2, with 7 bases aligning to TRBD1. After removal of 4 bases from V and 2 bases from J, the junction contained 4 bases not matched to a gene. The CDR3 spans 14 residues. CDR1 is SSHAT, CDR2 FNYEAQ, per germline (reference sequence). Here the CDR3 reads CASSSDRTNYGYTF. Written as DNA, the CDR3 is TGTGCCAGCAGCTCGGACAGGACCAACTATGGCTACACCTTC.

CDR3 residues: CASSNRFGTDNSPLHF. The CDR3 nucleotides are TGTGCCAGTAGTAACCGCTTCGGGACAGACAATTCACCCCTCCACTTT. The chain employs TRBV19 and TRBJ1-6; 7 nucleotides match TRBD1. Germline V gives CDR1 LNHDA, CDR2 SQIVND (reference sequence). This CDR3 is built from 16 residues. V shed 4 bases, J shed 7 bases, and the junction held 10 bases outside the gene matches. Using reference TRBV19 and TRBJ1-6 for the parts outside the CDR3, the full variable domain is DGGITQSPKYLFRKEGQNVTLSCEQNLNHDAMYWYRQDPGQGLRLIYYSQIVNDFQKGDIAEGYSVSREKKESFPLTVTSAQKNPTAFYLCASSNRFGTDNSPLHFGNGTRLTVT.